Sequencing of this T cell receptor beta chain was carried out in a study of T cell changes during pregnancy in multiple sclerosis. This CDR3 region has 10 residues. V was shortened by 8 bases and J by 4 bases, with 3 bases between the two germline ends. The protocol was immunoSEQ multiplex PCR, while the TCRdb copy is restricted to in-frame clones and leaves out a portion. The data contain some 23,000 clones, approximately 86% of them singletons. Material: CD4+ T cells from peripheral blood mononuclear cells, obtained in the first trimester of pregnancy. The rearrangement links TRBV6-7 to TRBJ2-1, with D unresolved. TRBV6-7 is noted as an ORF with a role that remains uncertain. This sequence was found in a female donor in good health, enrolled as a control in a pregnancy study. CDR3 region: CASVYNEQFF. The CDR3 coding sequence is TGTGCCAGCGTATACAATGAGCAGTTCTTC.